This passage covers 25 T cell receptor beta chains from one sample sequenced in a study of identical twins. TCRdb called the 5' RACE reads again in MiXCR, with one record for every CDR3 protein. The sample comprises about 790,000 distinct CDR3 sequences, about 20% of which are singletons, and around 12% rests with the top ten. These records were also assigned to another study, of T cells expressing NK-cell markers.

The source material was PBMCs. The receptors shown here come from a woman aged 18-29 years in good health.

This chain joins TRBV6-5 and TRBJ2-7, with no clear D. The V end was cut by 0 bases, the J end by 2 bases, with 20 bases between. The CDR3 runs to 18 residues. The germline gives CDR1 MNHEY, CDR2 SVGAGI. The CDR3 protein is CASSYSHNSSPHPYEQYF. In DNA form, the CDR3 reads TGTGCCAGCAGTTACTCACACAATTCGTCCCCGCACCCCTACGAGCAGTACTTC.

This sequence joins TRBV11-3 and TRBJ1-1; D is perhaps TRBD1 (6 bases). V was shortened by 5 bases and J by 3 bases, with 16 bases between the two germline ends. Per germline, CDR1 SGHNT and CDR2 YENEEA. This CDR3 region has 15 residues. Here the CDR3 reads CASSPRGGTYTEAFF. The CDR3 region has the DNA TGTGCCAGCAGCCCTAGAGGGGGAACGTACACTGAAGCTTTCTTT. The variable domain in full, completed from reference TRBV11-3 and TRBJ1-1, reads EAGVVQSPRYKIIEKKQPVAFWCNPISGHNTLYWYLQNLGQGPELLIRYENEEAVDDSQLPKDRFSAERLKGVDSTLKIQPAELGDSAVYLCASSPRGGTYTEAFFGQGTRLTVV.

This clonotype was recorded a few times. V gene TRBV21-1 combines with J gene TRBJ2-5; the tabulated D call, TRBD2, remains unverified against the DNA. TRBV21-1 is a pseudogene locus. The CDR3 extends over 16 amino acids. CDR3 coding DNA: TGTGCCAGCAGCAAAGATCTTTCCGGGGGAGGCGAGACCCAGTACTTC. Its translation is CASSKDLSGGGETQYF.

The genes are TRBV20-1 and TRBJ2-2, with D perhaps matching TRBD1 or TRBD2 (5 bases each). The CDR3 length is 14 residues. V was cut by 5 bases and J by 4 bases, with 14 bases left in between. Germline CDR1 and CDR2: DFQATT and SNEGSKA (reference sequence). CDR3 coding DNA: TGCAGTGCTCGAACGGGGCCGAGCACCGGGGAGCTGTTTTTT. It yields the protein CSARTGPSTGELFF.

In this sample, this clonotype turned up a few times. V gene TRBV12-3 or TRBV12-4 combines with J gene TRBJ1-2; 8 nucleotides agree with TRBD1. The CDR3 covers 12 residues. J gave up 8 bases and V 6 bases, and 5 bases lay outside the gene matches. The CDR3 sequence is CASSRDRFGYTF. The CDR3 DNA sequence: TGTGCCAGCAGCCGGGACAGGTTCGGCTACACCTTC.

This clonotype was picked up a small number of times. The genes are TRBV7-9 and TRBJ2-7, with 8 bases identical to TRBD2. The ends lost 2 bases at V and 5 bases at J; junction bases unmatched: 5. This CDR3 comprises 14 residues. From germline, CDR1 is SEHNR and CDR2 FQNEAQ (reference sequence). The CDR3 region has the DNA TGTGCCAGCAGCTTATACGGGAGGGAGAACGAGCAGTACTTC. This encodes CASSLYGRENEQYF.

This clonotype has only one observation. This chain connects TRBV20-1 to TRBJ2-2; 9 bases align to TRBD2. Germline CDR1 is DFQATT and CDR2 is SNEGSKA (reference sequence). V shed 6 bases and J 7 bases; nucleotides not matched to a gene: 12. The CDR3 length is 15 residues. CDR3 in DNA: TGCAGTGCCCCACTGGGACTAGCTTGGGGCGGGGAGCTGTTTTTT. Residues: CSAPLGLAWGGELFF.

This clonotype was seen only a few times. The genes are TRBV5-1 and TRBJ2-1; 8 bases fit TRBD1. The CDR3 extends over 15 amino acids. Germline V gene lookup returns CDR1 SGHRS and CDR2 YFSETQ. V gave up 2 bases and J gave up 3 bases; unmatched junction bases: 4. The CDR3 sequence: CASSLDRGDYNEQFF. In nucleotides, the CDR3 is TGCGCCAGCAGCTTAGACAGGGGAGACTACAATGAGCAGTTCTTC.

The V call is TRBV4-3, the J call TRBJ1-2; D perhaps matches TRBD1 (6 bases). V was cut by 0 bases and J by 2 bases, with 10 bases left in between. The CDR3 covers 15 residues. Germline-derived CDR1 and CDR2 are LGHNA and YSLEER. Here the CDR3 reads CASSQDSTGNYGYTF. Written as DNA, the CDR3 is TGCGCCAGCAGCCAAGATTCTACAGGGAACTATGGCTACACCTTC.

The CDR3 protein is CSAGRVSGTGELFF. CDR3 sequence (DNA): TGCAGTGCTGGCCGGGTCTCGGGGACCGGGGAGCTGTTTTTT. The rearrangement joins TRBV20-1 to TRBJ2-2; perhaps TRBD2 as D (5 bases). V lost 5 bases to trimming and J lost 5 bases, with 15 bases between them. The germline V gene encodes CDR1 DFQATT and CDR2 SNEGSKA (reference sequence). The CDR3 is made up of 14 amino acids.

Only a few counts were recorded for this clonotype. The chain has TRBV6-1 and TRBJ2-7; the D is unclear. The CDR3 contains 13 residues. In germline, CDR1 is MNHNS, CDR2 SASEGT. V lost 4 bases and J 1 base, leaving 8 bases between the germline ends. The CDR3 sequence is CASSAAPSYEQYF. CDR3 nucleotides: TGTGCCAGCAGTGCAGCGCCTTCCTACGAGCAGTACTTC.

The rearrangement links TRBV20-1 to TRBJ2-1; D possibly matches TRBD1 or TRBD2 (5 bases each). Germline CDR1 and CDR2: DFQATT and SNEGSKA (reference sequence). With 0 bases removed from V and 3 bases from J, the gap between germline ends came to 12 bases. CDR3 length: 15 residues. The CDR3 region has the DNA TGCAGTGCTAGAGATCCCCGGGGCAACTACAATGAGCAGTTCTTC. As protein: CSARDPRGNYNEQFF.

The rearrangement uses TRBV20-1 and TRBJ1-2; 7 positions match TRBD1. The CDR3 is 11 amino acids. Germline V gene sequence: CDR1 DFQATT, CDR2 SNEGSKA (reference sequence). After removal of 8 bases from V and 8 bases from J, the junction contained 8 bases not matched to a gene. The CDR3 reads CSSKSGGGYTF. The CDR3, as DNA: TGCAGTTCCAAGTCAGGGGGAGGCTACACCTTC.

The chain joins TRBV12-3 or TRBV12-4 to TRBJ1-5; 9 bases agree with TRBD1. The trim removed 8 bases at V and 6 bases at J, leaving 8 bases unmatched. The CDR3 sequence is 14 residues long. CDR3 sequence reads: CASGPTGGSQPQHF. CDR3 nucleotide sequence: TGTGCCAGCGGGCCGACAGGGGGAAGTCAGCCCCAGCATTTT.

This clonotype was detected only a few times. V gene TRBV12-3 or TRBV12-4 combines with J gene TRBJ2-1; 12 bases agree with TRBD2. The CDR3 covers 15 residues. V shed 3 bases, J shed 7 bases, and the junction held 4 bases outside the gene matches. CDR3 coding DNA: TGTGCCAGCAGTTTCTCCACTAGCGGGAGGAATGAGCAGTTCTTC. It translates to CASSFSTSGRNEQFF.

This clonotype was seen only a few times. V usage is TRBV11-2 and J usage is TRBJ2-1, with 7 bases aligning to TRBD2. CDR1 is SGHAT, CDR2 FQNNGV, per germline. V gave up 0 bases and J gave up 7 bases; unmatched junction bases: 6. The CDR3 is 15 amino acids. The CDR3, as DNA: TGTGCCAGCAGCTTAGACCAGCGGGGATGGAATGAGCAGTTCTTC. This translates into CASSLDQRGWNEQFF.

In its sample, this clonotype was seen a few times. The V and J genes are TRBV10-2 and TRBJ2-3; TRBD1 matches at 7 bases. The V gene's germline CDR1 is WSHSY and CDR2 SAAADI. Unmatched junction bases numbered 5, after V lost 6 bases and J lost 2 bases. This CDR3 is 14 amino acids long. The CDR3 coding sequence is TGCGCCAGCAGGAGGACAGGAAACACAGATACGCAGTATTTT. Protein: CASRRTGNTDTQYF.

CDR3 protein: CASSYQRWQYF. The CDR3 nucleotides read TGTGCCAGCAGTTATCAGAGGTGGCAGTATTTT. V is TRBV6-5 and J is TRBJ2-3, with D unresolved. CDR3 length equals 11 residues. Germline assignment: CDR1 MNHEY and CDR2 SVGAGI. V gave up 3 bases and J gave up 11 bases, with 9 bases separating them.

V is TRBV5-1 and J is TRBJ2-1, with a tentative D call TRBD2 (5 bases). Germline assignment: CDR1 SGHRS and CDR2 YFSETQ. CDR3 size: 16 residues. V dropped 1 base and J dropped 1 base, with 12 bases sitting between them. In nucleotides, the CDR3 is TGCGCCAGCAGCTTGTCCGGGGTTTGGTCCTACAATGAGCAGTTCTTC. This translates into CASSLSGVWSYNEQFF.

The CDR3 sequence: CSASHQGVAEAFF. The DNA for the CDR3 is TGCAGTGCTTCCCACCAGGGGGTCGCTGAAGCTTTCTTT. The V call is TRBV20-1, the J call TRBJ1-1; 7 bases agree with TRBD1. This CDR3 has 13 amino acids. Germline V gene sequence: CDR1 DFQATT, CDR2 SNEGSKA (reference sequence). Trimming at V came to 5 bases and at J to 6 bases, leaving 9 bases not matched to a gene.

The CDR3 sequence is CASSLLGLPPYEQYF. As DNA, the CDR3 is TGTGCCAGCAGCTTACTGGGACTACCCCCCTACGAGCAGTACTTC. The V and J genes are TRBV7-2 and TRBJ2-7; TRBD2 agrees at 7 bases. CDR3 size: 15 residues. V trimming: 2 bases; J trimming: 2 bases; junction bases outside the gene matches: 6. Germline lookup yields CDR1 SGHTA and CDR2 FQGNSA.

This clonotype was seen repeatedly, ten times or more. The chain has TRBV7-9 and TRBJ2-1; the D call may be TRBD1 or TRBD2 (5 bases each). V gave up 5 bases and J gave up 6 bases, with 20 bases separating them. The CDR3 covers 16 residues. The germline CDR1 and CDR2 sequences are SEHNR and FQNEAQ (reference sequence). DNA of the CDR3: TGTGCCAGCAGCCCCCCACTGACGGGACCCCTCAATGAGCAGTTCTTC. It is translated as CASSPPLTGPLNEQFF.

This clonotype was picked up a small number of times. This chain connects TRBV12-3 or TRBV12-4 to TRBJ2-5; tentative D call: TRBD2 (6 bases). The CDR3 spans 15 residues. V lost 4 bases and J lost 5, with 17 bases in between. CDR3 DNA sequence: TGTGCCAGCAGTTCCCGGACTATCCAATGGGAGACCCAGTACTTC. It translates to CASSSRTIQWETQYF.

This clonotype was observed at least ten times. V is TRBV12-3 or TRBV12-4 and J is TRBJ2-5; D not resolved. The CDR3 extends over 13 amino acids. The V gene lost 3 bases and the J gene lost 5 bases, with 10 bases spanning the gap. CDR3 sequence reads: CASSLKPGETQYF. For the CDR3, the DNA is TGTGCCAGCAGTTTGAAGCCCGGGGAGACCCAGTACTTC.

V gene TRBV10-1 combines with J gene TRBJ2-5; TRBD2 matches at 10 bases. The CDR3 runs to 15 residues. Per the germline V gene, CDR1 is WNHNN and CDR2 is SYGVQD (reference sequence). The V segment lost 0 bases and the J segment 6 bases; nucleotides outside the gene matches: 4. The CDR3 protein is CASSESGTSAKTQYF. As DNA, the CDR3 is TGCGCCAGCAGTGAGTCCGGGACTAGCGCGAAGACCCAGTACTTC.